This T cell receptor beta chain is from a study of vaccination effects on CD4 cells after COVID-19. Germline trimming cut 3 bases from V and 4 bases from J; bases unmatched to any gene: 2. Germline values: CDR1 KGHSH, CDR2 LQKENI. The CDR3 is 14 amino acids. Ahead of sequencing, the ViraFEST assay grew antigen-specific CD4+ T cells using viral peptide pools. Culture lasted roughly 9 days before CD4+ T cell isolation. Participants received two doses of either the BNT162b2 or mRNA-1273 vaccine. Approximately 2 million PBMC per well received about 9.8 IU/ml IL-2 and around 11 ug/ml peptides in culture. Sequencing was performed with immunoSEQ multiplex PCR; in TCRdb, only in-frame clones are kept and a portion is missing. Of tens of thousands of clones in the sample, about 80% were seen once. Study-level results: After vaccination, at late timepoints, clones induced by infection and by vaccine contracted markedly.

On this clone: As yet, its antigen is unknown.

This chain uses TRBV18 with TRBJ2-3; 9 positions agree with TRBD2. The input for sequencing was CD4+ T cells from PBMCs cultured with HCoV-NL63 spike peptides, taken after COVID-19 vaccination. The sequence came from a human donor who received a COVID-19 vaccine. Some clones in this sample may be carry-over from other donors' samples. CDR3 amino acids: CASSPRGGADTQYF. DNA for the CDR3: TGTGCCAGCTCACCGCGGGGGGGAGCAGATACGCAGTATTTT. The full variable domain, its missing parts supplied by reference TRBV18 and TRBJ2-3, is NAGVMQNPRHLVRRRGQEARLRCSPMKGHSHVYWYRQLPEEGLKFMVYLQKENIIDESGMPKERFSAEFPKEGPSILRIQQVVRGDSAAYFCASSPRGGADTQYFGPGTRLTVL.